This T cell receptor beta chain is drawn from a study of T cells expressing NK-cell markers. General study points: A range of 1.0-7.0% of CD8+ T cells consisted of dominant NKG2C+ clonotypes in about six donors.

The CDR3 is made up of 19 amino acids. Per germline, CDR1 LNHNV and CDR2 YYDKDF (reference sequence). To note about this clonotype: Its antigen is unidentified.

TCRdb re-called the 5' RACE reads and catalogs CDR3 proteins one per entry, DNA excluded. The sample data list 550,000 or so distinct CDR3 sequences. The rearrangement links TRBV15 to TRBJ2-1; the TCRdb D gene call, TRBD1, has no DNA to confirm it. The source of this sequence is a man in his late teens or twenties in good health. Material for sequencing was blood T cells: a sorted CD56 or NKG2C T cell subset, CD4+ or CD8+ T cells, or bulk PBMC T cells (not recorded which). CDR3 protein: CATSRTGAGWPSSYNEQFF. Full variable domain (missing parts from reference TRBV15 and TRBJ2-1): DAMVIQNPRYQVTQFGKPVTLSCSQTLNHNVMYWYQQKSSQAPKLLFHYYDKDFNNEADTPDNFQSRRPNTSFCFLDIRSPGLGDTAMYLCATSRTGAGWPSSYNEQFFGPGTRLTVL.